Shown below are 21 T cell receptor beta chains from a single sample sequenced in a study of graft-versus-host responses after intestinal transplantation. The repertoire was sequenced with immunoSEQ multiplex PCR; TCRdb's copy has only in-frame clones and lacks some. Found here are approximately 90,000 clones, around 93% of them singletons; the top ten hold roughly 0.43%. No antigens are known for them. The sequencing here drew on unstimulated CD8+ T cells sorted from spleen or lymph node cells, taken before transplant. Receptors were obtained from a human donor who was the organ donor for an intestinal transplant.

The J gene is TRBJ2-3, the V gene TRBV7-9, with 10 positions matching TRBD1. The V gene's germline CDR1 is SEHNR and CDR2 FQNEAQ (reference sequence). The CDR3 spans 16 residues. J lost 3 bases, V lost 5 bases, and 8 bases had no gene match. DNA of the CDR3: TGTGCCAGCAGCGAAGGGACAGGGGAGTGGACAGATACGCAGTATTTT. Translation: CASSEGTGEWTDTQYF.

This chain uses TRBV5-4 with TRBJ1-6, with unresolved D. CDR3 size: 15 residues. Germline values: CDR1 SGHNT, CDR2 YYREEE (reference sequence). Deletions cut 3 bases from V and 5 bases from J, with 12 bases between. This CDR3 reads CASSSGGDNNSPLHF. In DNA form, the CDR3 reads TGTGCCAGCAGCTCCGGAGGCGATAATAATTCACCCCTCCACTTT.

The rearrangement joins TRBV7-2 to TRBJ2-2; maybe TRBD1 (5 bases). Germline CDR1 is SGHTA and CDR2 is FQGNSA. The CDR3 is made up of 14 amino acids. V was cut by 3 bases and J by 3 bases, with 8 bases left in between. The CDR3, as DNA: TGTGCCAGCAGCTTGATAGGGGACACCGGGGAGCTGTTTTTT. This sequence encodes CASSLIGDTGELFF.

The genes are TRBV9 and TRBJ2-2; the D is unclear. From germline, CDR1 is SGDLS and CDR2 YYNGEE. The CDR3 is 13 residues long. Trimming took off 4 bases at V and 1 base at J, with 5 bases between the two ends. For the CDR3, the DNA is TGTGCCAGCAGCTCCGGGAACACCGGGGAGCTGTTTTTT. It encodes CASSSGNTGELFF.

This chain joins TRBV18 and TRBJ2-7, with 10 bases identical to TRBD2. Germline CDR1 and CDR2: KGHSH and LQKENI. V shed 3 bases and J 2 bases; nucleotides not matched to a gene: 7. The CDR3 is 16 residues long. This chain's CDR3 is CASSPPGSGGPYEQYF. CDR3 in DNA: TGTGCCAGCTCACCCCCCGGTAGCGGGGGGCCCTACGAGCAGTACTTC.

The genes are TRBV7-9 and TRBJ2-7; 7 nucleotides line up with TRBD1. V lost 5 bases to trimming and J lost 2 bases; unmatched junction nucleotides: 12. CDR1 and CDR2 from the germline V gene are SEHNR and FQNEAQ (reference sequence). The CDR3 runs to 16 residues. Here the CDR3 DNA reads TGTGCCAGCAGCGCTCAAACAGGGGTATGGGCCTACGAGCAGTACTTC. It is translated as CASSAQTGVWAYEQYF.

This rearrangement joins TRBV28 to TRBJ1-4, with D tentatively TRBD1 (5 bases). Trimming removed 10 bases at V and 8 bases at J, with 20 bases between. CDR3 length: 14 residues. Germline CDR1 reads MDHEN; CDR2 reads SYDVKM. The CDR3 DNA reads as TGTGCCACCCTAACCGTGACAGCCGTAGAAAAACTGTTTTTT. Amino acids: CATLTVTAVEKLFF.

J is TRBJ2-7 and V is TRBV7-8, with TRBD1 as a possible D gene (5 bases). Germline assignment: CDR1 SGHVS and CDR2 FQNEAQ. V lost 1 base and J 2 bases, leaving 9 bases between the germline ends. The CDR3 sequence is 14 residues long. The CDR3 bases are TGTGCCAGCAGCTTAGTAGGGGAAACCTACGAGCAGTACTTC. It yields the protein CASSLVGETYEQYF.

This rearrangement joins TRBV5-1 to TRBJ2-1, with TRBD1 identical over 8 bases. Trimming cost V 4 bases and J 5 bases; bases outside gene matches: 2. The CDR3 consists of 13 residues. Germline CDR1 is SGHRS and CDR2 is YFSETQ. The CDR3 region has the DNA TGCGCCAGCAGCGGACAGGGCAACAATGAGCAGTTCTTC. This sequence encodes CASSGQGNNEQFF.

The chain recombines TRBV6-1 with TRBJ2-2; TRBD2 is a possible D gene (5 bases). V was trimmed by 1 base and J by 7 bases, leaving 13 bases between them. Germline values: CDR1 MNHNS, CDR2 SASEGT. The CDR3 totals 15 residues. CDR3 protein: CASSEVGVRGGELFF. The DNA of the CDR3 is TGTGCCAGCAGTGAAGTCGGGGTGAGAGGCGGGGAGCTGTTTTTT.

The count of this clone is one. J is TRBJ1-2 and V is TRBV4-1; TRBD1 might be the D (5 bases). CDR1 MGHRA and CDR2 YSYEKL come from the germline V gene. The CDR3 extends over 14 amino acids. Trimming cost V 4 bases and J 6 bases, with 15 bases left between them. The DNA for the CDR3 is TGCGCCAGCAGCCTAGATACAGGATTGGATGGCTACACCTTC. It specifies CASSLDTGLDGYTF.

The J gene is TRBJ2-7, the V gene TRBV28; D is possibly TRBD1 (6 bases). V lost 6 bases and J 0 bases, leaving 18 bases between the germline ends. The CDR3 sequence is 16 residues long. From germline, CDR1 is MDHEN and CDR2 SYDVKM. DNA for the CDR3: TGTGCCAGCAGCTGGGAGACAGGCCGGCTCTCCTACGAGCAGTACTTC. Residues: CASSWETGRLSYEQYF.

J is TRBJ2-1 and V is TRBV29-1, with TRBD1 identical over 10 bases. Germline trimming cut 0 bases from V and 7 bases from J; bases unmatched to any gene: 9. Germline assignment: CDR1 SQVTM and CDR2 ANQGSEA. The CDR3 has 16 residues. CDR3 sequence: CSVEDPDRGLYNEQFF. Written as DNA, the CDR3 is TGCAGCGTTGAAGACCCTGACAGGGGGCTTTATAATGAGCAGTTCTTC.

This chain links TRBV5-6 with TRBJ1-2; 7 nucleotides line up with TRBD1. Germline CDR1 and CDR2: SGHDT and YYEEEE. This CDR3 is built from 14 residues. V shed 4 bases, J shed 2 bases, and the junction held 5 bases outside the gene matches. The CDR3 here is CASSGGDSNYGYTF. CDR3 nucleotide sequence: TGTGCCAGCAGCGGCGGGGACAGCAACTATGGCTACACCTTC.

The chain uses TRBV7-2 and TRBJ2-7, with TRBD2 matching over 8 bases. Trimming cost V 3 bases and J 2 bases; bases outside gene matches: 6. Germline-derived CDR1 and CDR2 are SGHTA and FQGNSA. The CDR3 has 15 amino acids. CDR3 amino acids: CASSFIAGPTYEQYF. The DNA for the CDR3 is TGTGCCAGCAGCTTTATAGCGGGGCCAACCTACGAGCAGTACTTC.

This chain joins TRBV14 and TRBJ1-1, with D unresolved. Germline V gives CDR1 SGHDN, CDR2 FVKESK. V was clipped by 3 bases and J by 5 bases, with 16 bases between them. This CDR3 has 15 residues. The CDR3 is CASSQGRRGLTEAFF. CDR3 coding DNA: TGTGCCAGCAGCCAGGGTCGTCGCGGGTTGACTGAAGCTTTCTTT.

The V and J genes are TRBV4-3 and TRBJ2-7, with D maybe TRBD2 (6 bases). Germline V gene lookup returns CDR1 LGHNA and CDR2 YSLEER. V lost 4 bases to trimming and J lost 4 bases, with 17 bases between them. This CDR3 spans 15 amino acids. Here the CDR3 DNA reads TGCGCCAGCAGCCCCGCAGCGGGTTATACGTACGAGCAGTACTTC. The encoded protein is CASSPAAGYTYEQYF.

The chain has TRBV27 and TRBJ1-1, with D perhaps matching TRBD1 (6 bases). The ends were cut back, 7 bases at V and 5 bases at J, with 20 bases in the middle. This CDR3 contains 15 residues. The V gene's germline CDR1 is MNHEY and CDR2 SMNVEV (reference sequence). DNA for the CDR3: TGTGCCAGCATAATTAAACAGGGATTGGCGACTGAAGCTTTCTTT. Translated: CASIIKQGLATEAFF.

This sequence joins TRBV4-1 and TRBJ2-1; weak D call: TRBD2 (6 bases). Trimming removed 3 bases at V and 0 bases at J, with 6 bases between. CDR1 MGHRA and CDR2 YSYEKL come from the germline V gene. The CDR3 consists of 14 residues. CDR3 bases: TGCGCCAGCAGCCAGCGGGGCTCCTACAATGAGCAGTTCTTC. This gives the protein CASSQRGSYNEQFF.

This chain uses TRBV9 with TRBJ2-7, with 8 bases fitting TRBD1. The V gene's germline CDR1 is SGDLS and CDR2 YYNGEE. The CDR3 runs 15 residues. The V gene end was trimmed by 2 bases and the J gene end by 4 bases; junction bases not matched to a gene: 8. CDR3 nucleotides: TGTGCCAGCAGCGTGGGGACAGGAGACTTTTACGAGCAGTACTTC. This codes for CASSVGTGDFYEQYF.

This sequence joins TRBV4-3 and TRBJ1-2; perhaps TRBD1 as D (6 bases). The ends were cut back, 2 bases at V and 8 bases at J, with 15 bases in the middle. This CDR3 has 14 residues. CDR1 and CDR2 from the germline V gene are LGHNA and YSLEER. CDR3 loop: CASSQTGTREGYTF. In DNA form, the CDR3 reads TGCGCCAGCAGCCAAACAGGGACCCGTGAGGGCTACACCTTC.